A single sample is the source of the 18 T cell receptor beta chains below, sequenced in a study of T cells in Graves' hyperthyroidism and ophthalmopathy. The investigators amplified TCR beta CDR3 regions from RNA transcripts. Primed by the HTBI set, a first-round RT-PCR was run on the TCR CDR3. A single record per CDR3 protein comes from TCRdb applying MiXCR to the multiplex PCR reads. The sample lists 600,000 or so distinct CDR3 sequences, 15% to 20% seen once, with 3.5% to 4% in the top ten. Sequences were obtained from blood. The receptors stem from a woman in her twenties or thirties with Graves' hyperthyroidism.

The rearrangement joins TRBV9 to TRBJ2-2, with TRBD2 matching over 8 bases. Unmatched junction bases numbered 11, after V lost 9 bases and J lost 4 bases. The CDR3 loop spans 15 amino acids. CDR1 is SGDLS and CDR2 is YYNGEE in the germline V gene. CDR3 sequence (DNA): TGTGCCAACTCCCGACTAGCGAAACTCACCGGGGAGCTGTTTTTT. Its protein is CANSRLAKLTGELFF.

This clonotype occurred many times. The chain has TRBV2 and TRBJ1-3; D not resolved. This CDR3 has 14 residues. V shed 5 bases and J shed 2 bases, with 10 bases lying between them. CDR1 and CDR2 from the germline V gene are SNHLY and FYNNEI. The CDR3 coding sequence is TGTGCCAGCAGTAGGGTAATAACTGGAAACACCATATATTTT. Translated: CASSRVITGNTIYF.

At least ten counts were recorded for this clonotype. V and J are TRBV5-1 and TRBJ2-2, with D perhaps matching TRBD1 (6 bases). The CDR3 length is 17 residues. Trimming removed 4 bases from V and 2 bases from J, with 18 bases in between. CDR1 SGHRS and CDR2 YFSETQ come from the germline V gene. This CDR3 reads CASSVYYGTYNTGELFF. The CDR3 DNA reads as TGCGCCAGCAGCGTTTATTACGGGACATATAACACCGGGGAGCTGTTTTTT.

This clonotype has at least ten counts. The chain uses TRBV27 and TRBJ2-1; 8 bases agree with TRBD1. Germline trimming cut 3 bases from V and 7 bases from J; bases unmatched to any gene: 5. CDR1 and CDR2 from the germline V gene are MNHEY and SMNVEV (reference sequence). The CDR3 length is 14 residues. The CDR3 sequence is CASSFQGAGNEQFF. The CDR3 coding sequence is TGTGCCAGCAGTTTTCAGGGGGCGGGTAATGAGCAGTTCTTC.

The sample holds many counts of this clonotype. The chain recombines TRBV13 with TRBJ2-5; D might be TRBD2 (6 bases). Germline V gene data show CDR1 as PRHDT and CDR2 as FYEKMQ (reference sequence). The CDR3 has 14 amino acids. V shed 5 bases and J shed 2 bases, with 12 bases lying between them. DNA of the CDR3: TGTGCCAGCAGCCCGGAGGGAAAACAAGAGACCCAGTACTTC. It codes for CASSPEGKQETQYF.

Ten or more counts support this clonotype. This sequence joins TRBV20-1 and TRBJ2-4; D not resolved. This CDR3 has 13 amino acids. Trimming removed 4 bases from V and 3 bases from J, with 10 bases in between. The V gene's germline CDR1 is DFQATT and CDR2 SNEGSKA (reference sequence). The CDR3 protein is CSAKPGGKNIQYF. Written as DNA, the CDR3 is TGCAGTGCTAAACCCGGCGGCAAAAACATTCAGTACTTC.

The CDR3, as DNA: TGTGCCAGCAGCTCGACAGTGCTGAACACTGAAGCTTTCTTT. This translates into CASSSTVLNTEAFF. The chain joins TRBV7-9 to TRBJ1-1; weak D call: TRBD1 (5 bases). Germline loops: CDR1 SEHNR, CDR2 FQNEAQ (reference sequence). This CDR3 has 14 residues. The V gene lost 4 bases and the J gene lost 0 bases, with 9 bases spanning the gap.

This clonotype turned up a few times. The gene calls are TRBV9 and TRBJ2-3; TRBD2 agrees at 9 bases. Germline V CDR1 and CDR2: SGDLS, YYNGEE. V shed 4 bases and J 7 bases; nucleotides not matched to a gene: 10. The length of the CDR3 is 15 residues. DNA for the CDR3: TGTGCCAGCAGCCCACCCGGGACTAGCACCAATACGCAGTATTTT. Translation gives CASSPPGTSTNTQYF.

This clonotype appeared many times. The CDR3 region has the DNA TGTGCCAGCTCGGCAGATACCAATCAGCCCCAGCATTTT. Its protein product is CASSADTNQPQHF. The chain has TRBV18 and TRBJ1-5; D is unclear. This CDR3 contains 13 residues. V lost 6 bases to trimming and J lost 3 bases, with 9 bases between them. Germline V gene lookup returns CDR1 KGHSH and CDR2 LQKENI.

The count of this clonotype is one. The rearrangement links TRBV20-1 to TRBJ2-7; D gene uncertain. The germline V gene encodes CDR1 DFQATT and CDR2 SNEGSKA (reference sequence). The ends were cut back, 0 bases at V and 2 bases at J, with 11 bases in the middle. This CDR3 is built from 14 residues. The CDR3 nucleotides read TGCAGTGCTAGAGATGAATCGCTTACCTACGAGCAGTACTTC. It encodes CSARDESLTYEQYF.

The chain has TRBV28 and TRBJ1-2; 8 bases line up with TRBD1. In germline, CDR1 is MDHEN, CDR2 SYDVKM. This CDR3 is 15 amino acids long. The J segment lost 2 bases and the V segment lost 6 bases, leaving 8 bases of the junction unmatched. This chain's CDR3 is CASSTPGQGNYGYTF. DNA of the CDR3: TGTGCCAGCAGCACACCCGGACAGGGAAACTATGGCTACACCTTC.

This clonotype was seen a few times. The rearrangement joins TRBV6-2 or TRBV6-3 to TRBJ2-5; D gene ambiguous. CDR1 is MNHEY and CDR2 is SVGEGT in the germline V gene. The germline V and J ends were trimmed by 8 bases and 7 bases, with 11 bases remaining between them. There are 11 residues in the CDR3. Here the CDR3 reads CASGVLGTQYF. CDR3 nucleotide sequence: TGTGCCAGCGGCGTTCTCGGGACCCAGTACTTC.

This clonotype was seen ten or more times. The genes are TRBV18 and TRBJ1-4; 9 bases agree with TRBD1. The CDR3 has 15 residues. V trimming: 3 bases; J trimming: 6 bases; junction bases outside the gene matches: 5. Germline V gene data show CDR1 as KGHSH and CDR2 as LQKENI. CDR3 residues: CASSPPTGGYEKLFF. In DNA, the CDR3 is TGTGCCAGCTCACCTCCGACAGGGGGGTATGAAAAACTGTTTTTT.

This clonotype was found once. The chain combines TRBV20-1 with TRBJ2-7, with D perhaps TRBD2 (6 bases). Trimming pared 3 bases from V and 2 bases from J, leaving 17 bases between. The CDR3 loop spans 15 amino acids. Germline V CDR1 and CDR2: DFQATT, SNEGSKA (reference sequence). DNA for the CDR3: TGCAGTGCTAGCCTCCCCGGGGGAGCTCCCTACGAGCAGTACTTC. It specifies CSASLPGGAPYEQYF.

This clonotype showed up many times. The CDR3 sequence is CAWTGQGASDTQYF. CDR3 coding DNA: TGTGCCTGGACGGGACAGGGGGCATCAGATACGCAGTATTTT. The V gene is TRBV30, the J gene TRBJ2-3; 12 bases align to TRBD1. Germline CDR1 reads GTSNPN; CDR2 reads SVGIG (reference sequence). The length of the CDR3 is 14 residues. J lost 4 bases, V lost 4 bases, and 3 bases had no gene match.

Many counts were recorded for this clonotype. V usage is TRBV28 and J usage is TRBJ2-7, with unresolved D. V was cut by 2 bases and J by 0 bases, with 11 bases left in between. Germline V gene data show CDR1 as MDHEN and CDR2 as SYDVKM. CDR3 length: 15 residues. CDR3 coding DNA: TGTGCCAGCAGTTTACAGCTCCAGAGCTCCTACGAGCAGTACTTC. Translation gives CASSLQLQSSYEQYF.

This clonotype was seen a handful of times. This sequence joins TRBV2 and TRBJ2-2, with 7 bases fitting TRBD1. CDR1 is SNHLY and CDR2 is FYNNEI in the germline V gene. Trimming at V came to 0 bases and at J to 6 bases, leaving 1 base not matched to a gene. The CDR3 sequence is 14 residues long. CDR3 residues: CASSEAQGAGELFF. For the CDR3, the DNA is TGTGCCAGCAGTGAAGCCCAGGGGGCCGGGGAGCTGTTTTTT.

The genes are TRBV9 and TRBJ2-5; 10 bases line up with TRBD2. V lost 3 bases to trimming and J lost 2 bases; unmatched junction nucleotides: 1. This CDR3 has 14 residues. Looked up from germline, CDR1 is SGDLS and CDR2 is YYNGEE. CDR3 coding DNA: TGTGCCAGCAGCGCTAGCGGGAGACAAGAGACCCAGTACTTC. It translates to CASSASGRQETQYF.